Here is one TCR beta chain with its context. Antigen unknown. CDR1 MGHRA and CDR2 YSYEKL come from the germline V gene. J was trimmed by 3 bases and V by 4 bases; bases with no gene match: 5. The CDR3 is 16 residues long. The PCR had 60 Vbeta and 13 Jbeta primers. The data were produced by immunoSEQ multiplex PCR, yet TCRdb's version contains in-frame clones alone and is incomplete. Among over 150,000 clones listed, approximately 77% were seen once. The sample belongs to a study of cytomegalovirus exposure and HLA in healthy donors. Findings and caveats of the study: Excluded were some V segments that proved indistinguishable, including TRBV6-2 and TRBV6-3. Most TCRs appeared rarely, but some public TCRs recurred in many donors.

Sequenced: PBMCs. The receptor was isolated from a man between 50 and 59 years old in good health and CMV-seropositive. The V call is TRBV4-1, the J call TRBJ2-1; 11 bases align to TRBD2. CDR3 nucleotides: TGCGCCAGCAGCCCAGGACTAGCGGGCGGCTACAATGAGCAGTTCTTC. It specifies CASSPGLAGGYNEQFF.